This T cell receptor (beta chain) originates from a study of cytomegalovirus exposure and HLA in healthy donors. This clone came up a few times. The PCR ran on 60 Vbeta and 13 Jbeta primers. Profiling relied on immunoSEQ multiplex PCR, and the TCRdb table lists in-frame clones only, not all of them. The data hold 65,000 to 90,000 clones, with 70% to 75% observed a single time. This receptor was obtained from a man in his sixties in good health and CMV-seronegative. Sequencing was carried out using PBMCs.

CDR3 DNA: TGCAGCGCTAAAGGACAGGCCACGGGAAACACCATATATTTT. This sequence encodes CSAKGQATGNTIYF. The chain couples TRBV29-1 to TRBJ1-3; 7 bases are shared with TRBD1. V dropped 7 bases and J dropped 4; count of bases not matched to a gene: 10. Germline lookup yields CDR1 SQVTM and CDR2 ANQGSEA. CDR3 length: 14 amino acids.